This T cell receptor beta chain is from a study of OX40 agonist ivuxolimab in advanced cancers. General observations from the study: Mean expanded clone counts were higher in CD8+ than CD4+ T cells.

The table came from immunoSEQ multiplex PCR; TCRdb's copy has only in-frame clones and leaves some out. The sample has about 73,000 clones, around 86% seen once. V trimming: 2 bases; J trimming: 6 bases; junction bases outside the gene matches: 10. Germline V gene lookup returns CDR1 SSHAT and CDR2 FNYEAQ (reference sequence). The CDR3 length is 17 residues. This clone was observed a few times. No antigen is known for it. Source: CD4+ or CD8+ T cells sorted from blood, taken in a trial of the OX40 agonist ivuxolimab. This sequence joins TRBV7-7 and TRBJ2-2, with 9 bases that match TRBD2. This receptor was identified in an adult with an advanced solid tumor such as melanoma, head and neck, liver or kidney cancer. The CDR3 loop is CASSLRLASGTPGELFF. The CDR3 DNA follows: TGTGCCAGCAGCTTACGGCTGGCTAGCGGGACTCCCGGGGAGCTGTTTTTT. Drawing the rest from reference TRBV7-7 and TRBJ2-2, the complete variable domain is GAGVSQSPRYKVTKRGQDVTLRCDPISSHATLYWYQQALGQGPEFLTYFNYEAQPDKSGLPSDRFSAERPEGSISTLTIQRTEQRDSAMYRCASSLRLASGTPGELFFGEGSRLTVL.